The 23 T cell receptor beta chains below come from one sample, sequenced in a study of blood T cells in healthy people across ages. Primers used in a second PCR of about 6 to 11 cycles were a sample-barcoded 5' primer and a J-beta primer mix. One entry per CDR3 protein, called by TCRdb with MiXCR from the 5' RACE reads. The sample yields about 640,000 distinct CDR3 sequences, approximately 50% seen once. The sequenced sample consisted of blood. All receptors derive from a man between 60 and 75 years old in good health.

V is TRBV27 and J is TRBJ2-5; 7 bases map to TRBD2. This CDR3 is 13 amino acids long. Germline CDR1 is MNHEY and CDR2 is SMNVEV (reference sequence). The V gene end was trimmed by 3 bases and the J gene end by 11 bases; junction bases not matched to a gene: 9. DNA of the CDR3: TGTGCCAGCAGTTTTTCTGTGGGGGGGGAGCAGTACTTC. Translated: CASSFSVGGEQYF.

There are a few counts of this clonotype. This sequence joins TRBV6-6 and TRBJ1-2; possible D gene TRBD1, 5 bases. Trimming removed 7 bases from V and 4 bases from J, with 13 bases in between. This CDR3 comprises 13 residues. From germline, CDR1 is MNHNY and CDR2 SVGAGI (reference sequence). This CDR3 is CASTLGGIYGYTF. The DNA for the CDR3 is TGTGCCAGCACCCTGGGGGGTATCTATGGCTACACCTTC.

The chain employs TRBV29-1 and TRBJ2-7; the D is unclear. TRBJ2-5 explains the end of the DNA better; the J call may be wrong. The germline V gene encodes CDR1 SQVTM and CDR2 ANQGSEA. There are 10 residues in the CDR3. The CDR3 bases are TGCAGCGTTGCCCCGGAGACCCAGTACTTC. Translation gives CSVAPETQYF.

Note on this clonotype: The junction shows a germline mismatch at one end, possibly a read error. The chain uses TRBV20-1 and TRBJ2-1, with 14 bases aligning to TRBD2. The CDR3 consists of 15 residues. From germline, CDR1 is DFQATT and CDR2 SNEGSKA (reference sequence). This chain's CDR3 is CSAIGLAGGYNKQFF. In DNA, the CDR3 is TGCAGTGCTATCGGACTAGCGGGGGGCTACAATAAGCAGTTCTTC.

This chain links TRBV10-3 with TRBJ1-5; D gene ambiguous. Germline CDR1 is ENHRY and CDR2 is SYGVKD. The CDR3 spans 15 residues. V was clipped by 2 bases and J by 0 bases, with 8 bases between them. The CDR3 nucleotides are TGTGCCATCAGTGAGGGGCAGCATAGCAATCAGCCCCAGCATTTT. As protein: CAISEGQHSNQPQHF.

The chain is built from TRBV5-1 and TRBJ2-5; D gene ambiguous. TRBJ2-7 matches the DNA end more closely, so the J call is doubtful. Germline CDR1 is SGHRS and CDR2 is YFSETQ. CDR3 size: 14 residues. CDR3 coding DNA: TGCGCCAGCAGCCCGAGTCCCGGCCCCTACGAGCAGTACTTC. It translates to CASSPSPGPYEQYF.

The V gene is TRBV27, the J gene TRBJ1-1, with 7 bases that match TRBD1. The V gene's germline CDR1 is MNHEY and CDR2 SMNVEV (reference sequence). After removal of 3 bases from V and 4 bases from J, the junction contained 8 bases not matched to a gene. The CDR3 runs 15 residues. The CDR3 coding sequence is TGTGCCAGCAGTTTTGGGGCTACAGGGGCCACTGAAGCTTTCTTT. Translation: CASSFGATGATEAFF.

This clonotype was observed a handful of times. V usage is TRBV7-2 and J usage is TRBJ2-3; D not certain. The CDR3 covers 14 residues. Germline V lookup: CDR1 SGHTA, CDR2 FQGNSA. V shed 2 bases and J shed 0 bases, with 6 bases lying between them. For the CDR3, the DNA is TGTGCCAGCAGCTTATTTCCTAGCACAGATACGCAGTATTTT. Encoded protein: CASSLFPSTDTQYF.

V gene TRBV7-9 combines with J gene TRBJ1-2; D not resolved. Between the trimmed V and J ends, which lost 0 bases and 5 bases, there was a span of 13 bases. The V gene's germline CDR1 is SEHNR and CDR2 FQNEAQ (reference sequence). CDR3 size: 15 residues. The DNA for the CDR3 is TGTGCCAGCAGCTTAGCCCCTCACGGCCCGTATGGCTACACCTTC. It codes for CASSLAPHGPYGYTF.

The chain combines TRBV27 with TRBJ2-7; 7 nucleotides line up with TRBD2. J gave up 4 bases and V 6 bases, and 9 bases lay outside the gene matches. This CDR3 has 14 residues. Germline V gene data show CDR1 as MNHEY and CDR2 as SMNVEV (reference sequence). The CDR3 here is CASRKRGPGYEQYF. For the CDR3, the DNA is TGTGCCAGCAGGAAGCGGGGCCCAGGATACGAGCAGTACTTC.

The V call is TRBV5-1, the J call TRBJ2-3; D is unclear. Germline CDR1 is SGHRS and CDR2 is YFSETQ. The CDR3 sequence is 13 residues long. V was shortened by 0 bases and J by 2 bases, with 4 bases between the two germline ends. The CDR3: CASSLEVTDTQYF. The DNA for the CDR3 is TGCGCCAGCAGCTTGGAGGTCACAGATACGCAGTATTTT.

The chain uses TRBV14 and TRBJ1-3; D not resolved. With 0 bases removed from V and 5 bases from J, the gap between germline ends came to 5 bases. Per germline, CDR1 SGHDN and CDR2 FVKESK. The CDR3 contains 13 residues. The CDR3 protein is CASSQERRNTIYF. The CDR3 nucleotides are TGTGCCAGCAGCCAAGAGAGAAGAAACACCATATATTTT.

The chain uses TRBV6-2 or TRBV6-3 and TRBJ2-5, with a tentative D call TRBD1 (6 bases). The ends were cut back, 5 bases at V and 5 bases at J, with 18 bases in the middle. The germline V gene encodes CDR1 MNHEY and CDR2 SVGEGT. The CDR3 is made up of 15 amino acids. The DNA of the CDR3 is TGTGCCAGCAGTACTCCCACAGGGACGGTGGAGACCCAGTACTTC. Amino acids: CASSTPTGTVETQYF.

This clonotype appeared a single time. This sequence joins TRBV3-1 and TRBJ2-1; 12 positions match TRBD2. V was pared by 4 bases and J by 3 bases, with 13 bases of the junction left unmatched. The CDR3 spans 19 residues. Germline CDR1 LGHDT, CDR2 YNNKEL (reference sequence). This CDR3 reads CASSLQKGLAGWDYNEQFF. DNA for the CDR3: TGTGCCAGCAGCCTACAGAAAGGACTAGCGGGGTGGGACTACAATGAGCAGTTCTTC.

The chain joins TRBV12-3 or TRBV12-4 to TRBJ2-1; D possibly corresponds to TRBD2 (5 bases). The CDR3 has 13 amino acids. Trimming shortened V by 5 bases and J by 8 bases, and 13 bases separated the two germline ends. The CDR3 spells CASSAREDYEQFF. The DNA of the CDR3 is TGTGCCAGCAGTGCCCGGGAAGATTATGAGCAGTTCTTC.

The V and J genes are TRBV18 and TRBJ2-7; 10 positions match TRBD2. The end of the DNA aligns better with TRBJ2-5, so the J call may be wrong. This CDR3 spans 15 amino acids. The V gene's germline CDR1 is KGHSH and CDR2 LQKENI. In DNA form, the CDR3 reads TGTGCCAGCTCACCACTAGCGGGGGGCCAGAAGACCCAGTACTTC. This translates into CASSPLAGGQKTQYF.

A word on this clonotype: The junction departs from the called germline gene at one end, perhaps through a read error. The chain uses TRBV5-1 and TRBJ2-1; D possibly corresponds to TRBD2 (5 bases). The germline CDR1 and CDR2 sequences are SGHRS and YFSETQ. The CDR3 totals 17 residues. CDR3 amino acids: CTSSKSADARPYNEQFF. CDR3 coding DNA: TGCACCAGCAGCAAATCAGCGGACGCACGGCCCTACAATGAGCAGTTCTTC.

This clonotype was detected only a few times. This rearrangement joins TRBV5-1 to TRBJ1-5, with D possibly matching TRBD1 (6 bases). Germline V lookup: CDR1 SGHRS, CDR2 YFSETQ. V was pared by 3 bases and J by 0 bases, with 13 bases between. The CDR3 has 16 amino acids. The CDR3 bases are TGCGCCAGCAGCTCATTGGGACAATATAGCAATCAGCCCCAGCATTTT. Encoded protein: CASSSLGQYSNQPQHF.

The V gene is TRBV6-5, the J gene TRBJ1-1; TRBD1 aligns across 8 bases. The germline V gene encodes CDR1 MNHEY and CDR2 SVGAGI. This CDR3 has 13 amino acids. J was trimmed by 10 bases and V by 2 bases; bases with no gene match: 6. Here the CDR3 DNA reads TGTGCCAGCAGTTACACCACAGGGGGATCAGCTTTCTTT. Protein product: CASSYTTGGSAFF.

This clonotype occurred a few times. The chain recombines TRBV3-1 with TRBJ2-3; tentatively, D is TRBD1 or TRBD2 (6 bases each). V lost 0 bases, J lost 9 bases, and 13 bases lay in between. CDR1 and CDR2 (germline): LGHDT, YNNKEL (reference sequence). The length of the CDR3 is 14 residues. CDR3 sequence reads: CASSQDLMGGTQYF. The DNA for the CDR3 is TGTGCCAGCAGCCAAGATCTGATGGGGGGCACGCAGTATTTT.

Of note for this clonotype: A junction end diverges from the germline sequence, so it may reflect a read error. V gene TRBV11-2 combines with J gene TRBJ2-3, with 11 bases that match TRBD2. The CDR3 has 15 residues. Germline CDR1 reads SGHAT; CDR2 reads FQNNGV. The CDR3 loop is CASSLAGGYTDTQYF. For the CDR3, the DNA is TGCGCCAGCAGCCTAGCGGGGGGATATACAGATACGCAGTATTTT.

The gene calls are TRBV6-5 and TRBJ2-7, with no clear D. Deletions cut 6 bases from V and 2 bases from J, with 17 bases between. There are 15 residues in the CDR3. CDR1 and CDR2 from the germline V gene are MNHEY and SVGAGI. In DNA, the CDR3 is TGTGCCAGCAGAACGGCCCGCCGGATCCCCTACGAGCAGTACTTC. Encoded protein: CASRTARRIPYEQYF.

This clonotype was seen a few times. This may be a read error, as it is one base from a much larger clone. The chain combines TRBV14 with TRBJ1-6; D may be TRBD1 (5 bases). The CDR3 is 13 residues long. The V gene's germline CDR1 is SGHDN and CDR2 FVKESK. CDR3 in DNA: TGTGCCAGCAGCCCCAGGGCTGATTCACCCCCCCACTTT. The encoded protein is CASSPRADSPPHF. Looking up the rest from reference TRBV14 and TRBJ1-6 gives the full variable domain: EAGVTQFPSHSVIEKGQTVTLRCDPISGHDNLYWYRRVMGKEIKFLLHFVKESKQDESGMPNNRFLAERTGGTYSTLKVQPAELEDSGVYFCASSPRADSPPHFGNGTRLTVT.